The 3 T cell receptor beta chains listed next were all sequenced from one sample in a study of T cell repertoires and Cas9 in healthy adults. Clones were sequenced by immunoSEQ multiplex PCR, and TCRdb holds only the in-frame ones, with some missing. The sample holds 20,000 to 25,000 clones, 92% seen once. The sample consisted of CD4+ effector T cells (CD127+, CD25-, CD137-, CD154-) from PBMCs; culture status not recorded. All receptors come from a human donor in good health.

The chain recombines TRBV11-3 with TRBJ2-3; TRBD2 aligns across 7 bases. CDR1 is SGHNT, CDR2 YENEEA, per germline. This CDR3 contains 16 residues. V lost 4 bases to trimming and J lost 1 base; unmatched junction nucleotides: 8. In DNA, the CDR3 is TGTGCCAGCAGCTCCCGTAGCGGGTCTGGCACAGATACGCAGTATTTT. Translating gives CASSSRSGSGTDTQYF.

The chain links TRBV7-9 to TRBJ2-5, with D unresolved. The germline CDR1 and CDR2 sequences are SEHNR and FQNEAQ (reference sequence). The CDR3 consists of 14 residues. The V end lost 1 base, the J end lost 5 bases, and 11 bases lay between the germline ends. The CDR3 nucleotides read TGTGCCAGCAGCTTAGGGACGGGCCTGGAGACCCAGTACTTC. Encoded protein: CASSLGTGLETQYF.

The gene calls are TRBV19 and TRBJ2-1, with TRBD2 identical over 9 bases. Trimming took 6 bases from V and 3 from J; bases not matched to a gene: 6. The CDR3 spans 15 residues. Germline values: CDR1 LNHDA, CDR2 SQIVND (reference sequence). The CDR3 bases are TGTGCCAGTAGGGCGGCGACTAGCGGCTACAATGAGCAGTTCTTC. It specifies CASRAATSGYNEQFF.